Listed here is a single T cell receptor beta chain. As yet, its antigen is unknown. The sample comes from a study of T cell repertoires in cytomegalovirus infection. Across the whole study: Use of recently identified HLA-C-restricted and well-studied HLA-B-restricted CMV epitopes was part of the study. Study findings and constraints: Predominance within the ex vivo response was attributable to HLA-C-restricted CMV-specific TCR beta clonotypes. Cumulative public TCR beta family frequency identified CMV carriers with the relevant HLA.

TCRdb independently ran MiXCR on the reads; one entry per CDR3 protein. The repertoire holds approximately 770,000 distinct CDR3 sequences, with 25% to 35% as singletons. V trimming: 2 bases; J trimming: 2 bases; junction bases outside the gene matches: 7. The CDR3 is 16 residues long. Germline CDR1 and CDR2: DFQATT and SNEGSKA (reference sequence). This specimen consisted of cultured CD8+ T cells from PBMCs, obtained from culture after CMV antigen stimulation. V and J are TRBV20-1 and TRBJ2-3; 10 bases map to TRBD2. This TCR was sampled from a human donor in good health (CMV status not recorded). Some clones in this sample may be carry-over from other donors' samples. The CDR3 DNA sequence: TGCAGTGCTAGACCCCCTAGCGGGGGAACCACAGATACGCAGTATTTT. Translated: CSARPPSGGTTDTQYF.